A single sample is the source of the 27 T cell receptor beta chains below, sequenced in a study of blood T cell repertoires in COVID-19. Sequenced by immunoSEQ multiplex PCR; TCRdb stores in-frame clones only, minus some. The top ten clones hold just over 2.5% of a sample with about 75,000 clones, over 65% of them seen once. Specimen: peripheral blood. Receptors originate from a human donor with acute or convalescent COVID-19. The donor label of this sample is uncertain.

The gene calls are TRBV14 and TRBJ2-3; TRBD1 aligns across 7 bases. The length of the CDR3 is 16 residues. V was pared by 3 bases and J by 0 bases, with 6 bases of the junction left unmatched. From germline, CDR1 is SGHDN and CDR2 FVKESK. DNA for the CDR3: TGTGCCAGCAGCCATCGAGGGGGACAGAGCACAGATACGCAGTATTTT. Encoded protein: CASSHRGGQSTDTQYF. The whole variable domain, remainder taken from reference TRBV14 and TRBJ2-3, is EAGVTQFPSHSVIEKGQTVTLRCDPISGHDNLYWYRRVMGKEIKFLLHFVKESKQDESGMPNNRFLAERTGGTYSTLKVQPAELEDSGVYFCASSHRGGQSTDTQYFGPGTRLTVL.

The count of this clone is one. The chain employs TRBV19 and TRBJ2-7; a weak D match, TRBD1 (5 bases). The CDR3 runs 14 residues. V was cut by 5 bases and J by 3 bases, with 14 bases left in between. Germline CDR1 and CDR2: LNHDA and SQIVND (reference sequence). The CDR3 coding sequence is TGTGCCAGTAGTGTGCGACAGAAGAGCTACGAGCAGTACTTC. Amino acids: CASSVRQKSYEQYF.

The chain has TRBV5-6 and TRBJ1-2; 11 positions match TRBD1. From germline, CDR1 is SGHDT and CDR2 YYEEEE. The V and J ends lost 0 bases and 8 bases, in that order; junction bases with no gene match: 3. This CDR3 is built from 14 residues. DNA for the CDR3: TGTGCCAGCAGCTTGGGGGACAGGGGGAGAGGCTACACCTTC. It codes for CASSLGDRGRGYTF. Using reference TRBV5-6 and TRBJ1-2 for the parts outside the CDR3, the full variable domain is DAGVTQSPTHLIKTRGQQVTLRCSPKSGHDTVSWYQQALGQGPQFIFQYYEEEERQRGNFPDRFSGHQFPNYSSELNVNALLLGDSALYLCASSLGDRGRGYTFGSGTRLTVV.

J is TRBJ1-1 and V is TRBV5-6, with TRBD1 as a possible D gene (6 bases). The CDR3 spans 16 residues. With 5 bases removed from V and 3 bases from J, the gap between germline ends came to 20 bases. In germline, CDR1 is SGHDT, CDR2 YYEEEE. CDR3 DNA sequence: TGTGCCAGCAGAGGTGGGGACACCGTTCGGGACACTGAAGCTTTCTTT. Its translation: CASRGGDTVRDTEAFF.

The V call is TRBV4-3, the J call TRBJ2-7; TRBD2 agrees at 9 bases. The V and J ends lost 1 base and 6 bases, in that order; junction bases with no gene match: 4. This CDR3 region has 14 residues. CDR1 and CDR2 from the germline V gene are LGHNA and YSLEER. The CDR3 is CASSQALAGSEQYF. CDR3 bases: TGCGCCAGCAGCCAAGCCCTAGCGGGAAGCGAGCAGTACTTC.

This clone has just one count. The rearrangement uses TRBV5-8 and TRBJ2-5, with 10 bases lining up with TRBD2. CDR3 size: 15 residues. CDR1 and CDR2 (germline): SGHTS, YDEGEE. V lost 0 bases to trimming and J lost 5 bases; unmatched junction nucleotides: 4. DNA of the CDR3: TGTGCCAGCAGCTTGGATAGCGGGGGGTTCGAGACCCAGTACTTC. Translation: CASSLDSGGFETQYF.

J is TRBJ1-3 and V is TRBV4-2, with D possibly TRBD1 on 5 matching bases. Trimming shortened V by 1 base and J by 0 bases, and 10 bases separated the two germline ends. CDR3 length equals 16 residues. CDR1 and CDR2 (germline): LGHNA, YNFKEQ. The CDR3 DNA sequence: TGTGCCAGCAGCCAAGTTGGGGGGATCTCTGGAAACACCATATATTTT. It is translated as CASSQVGGISGNTIYF.

The V gene is TRBV5-1, the J gene TRBJ1-2, with 8 nucleotides matching TRBD1. The junction had 11 bases not matched to a gene; V was cut back by 4 bases and J by 6 bases. The V gene's germline CDR1 is SGHRS and CDR2 YFSETQ. This CDR3 has 15 amino acids. The CDR3 DNA is TGCGCCAGCAGCCCGTATGGACAGGGAAAGAATGGCTACACCTTC. Protein: CASSPYGQGKNGYTF.

This clone was seen only once. This sequence joins TRBV18 and TRBJ2-1; no firm D call. V lost 2 bases and J lost 9, with 8 bases in between. The CDR3 consists of 12 residues. CDR1 is KGHSH and CDR2 is LQKENI in the germline V gene. CDR3 protein: CASSPGSGEQFF. For the CDR3, the DNA is TGTGCCAGCTCACCAGGGTCAGGTGAGCAGTTCTTC. The whole variable domain, filled in from reference TRBV18 and TRBJ2-1, reads NAGVMQNPRHLVRRRGQEARLRCSPMKGHSHVYWYRQLPEEGLKFMVYLQKENIIDESGMPKERFSAEFPKEGPSILRIQQVVRGDSAAYFCASSPGSGEQFFGPGTRLTVL.

The chain joins TRBV6-6 to TRBJ1-2; TRBD1 matches 7 bases. Germline V lookup: CDR1 MNHNY, CDR2 SVGAGI (reference sequence). The V and J ends lost 5 bases and 7 bases, in that order; junction bases with no gene match: 13. This CDR3 region has 15 residues. This CDR3 reads CASSPRDRARVGYTF. The CDR3 nucleotides are TGTGCCAGCAGTCCCCGCGACAGGGCAAGAGTTGGCTACACCTTC.

This rearrangement joins TRBV29-1 to TRBJ2-1, with 8 bases identical to TRBD2. The V and J ends lost 3 bases and 2 bases, in that order; junction bases with no gene match: 9. CDR3 size: 16 residues. Germline V lookup: CDR1 SQVTM, CDR2 ANQGSEA. Here the CDR3 DNA reads TGCAGCGTTGACGGCGCGGGGGGCCTCCCCTACAATGAGCAGTTCTTC. Its translation: CSVDGAGGLPYNEQFF.

J is TRBJ1-2 and V is TRBV5-4; D gene unclear. Trimming pared 2 bases from V and 5 bases from J, leaving 10 bases between. Germline values: CDR1 SGHNT, CDR2 YYREEE (reference sequence). There are 13 residues in the CDR3. In DNA, the CDR3 is TGTGCCAGCAGCTTATCCACGGTTTATGGCTACACCTTC. It is translated as CASSLSTVYGYTF.

The chain joins TRBV20-1 to TRBJ2-5, with D unresolved. This CDR3 spans 11 amino acids. V lost 6 bases and J 1 base, leaving 6 bases between the germline ends. The germline V gene encodes CDR1 DFQATT and CDR2 SNEGSKA (reference sequence). The CDR3 region has the DNA TGCAGTGCCCTAGGCCAAGAGACCCAGTACTTC. Protein: CSALGQETQYF.

The chain carries TRBV7-2 and TRBJ2-7; D is uncertain. This CDR3 is 12 amino acids long. Germline values: CDR1 SGHTA, CDR2 FQGNSA. The germline V and J ends were trimmed by 1 base and 6 bases, with 7 bases remaining between them. The CDR3 DNA is TGTGCCAGCAGCTTAGGCCTCGGCGAGCAGTACTTC. Protein sequence: CASSLGLGEQYF. The full variable domain, its missing parts supplied by reference TRBV7-2 and TRBJ2-7, is GAGVSQSPSNKVTEKGKDVELRCDPISGHTALYWYRQSLGQGLEFLIYFQGNSAPDKSGLPSDRFSAERTGGSVSTLTIQRTQQEDSAVYLCASSLGLGEQYFGPGTRLTVT.

The chain recombines TRBV6-5 with TRBJ2-1; 8 nucleotides agree with TRBD2. The germline V gene has CDR1 MNHEY and CDR2 SVGAGI. This CDR3 comprises 15 residues. V lost 6 bases to trimming and J lost 4 bases; unmatched junction nucleotides: 8. CDR3 nucleotide sequence: TGTGCCAGCAGCCGATTACTAGCGGAGTACAATGAGCAGTTCTTC. It specifies CASSRLLAEYNEQFF.

The CDR3 DNA sequence: TGTGCCAGCAGGATCCTGAGAGCGGGGAACACCGGGGAGCTGTTTTTT. Encoded protein: CASRILRAGNTGELFF. The rearrangement links TRBV27 to TRBJ2-2; weak D call: TRBD2 (6 bases). Looked up from germline, CDR1 is MNHEY and CDR2 is SMNVEV (reference sequence). V dropped 6 bases and J dropped 1 base, with 15 bases sitting between them. The CDR3 covers 16 residues.

V and J are TRBV6-5 and TRBJ2-3; D not resolved. This CDR3 has 15 amino acids. Trimming stripped 0 bases from V and 2 bases from J, with 9 bases between. Germline values: CDR1 MNHEY, CDR2 SVGAGI. Here the CDR3 reads CASSYSGDPTDTQYF. Here the CDR3 DNA reads TGTGCCAGCAGTTACTCCGGAGACCCCACAGATACGCAGTATTTT.

This clone was detected a few times. The rearrangement joins TRBV21-1 to TRBJ2-5; the DNA was not compared with TRBD2, the D call given in the table. TRBV21-1 is labeled a pseudogene. The CDR3 loop spans 15 amino acids. The CDR3 here is CASSKTSGYQETQYF. The CDR3 coding sequence is TGTGCCAGCAGCAAAACTAGCGGGTACCAAGAGACCCAGTACTTC.

The V and J genes are TRBV6-4 and TRBJ1-1; D call uncertain. In germline, CDR1 is MRHNA, CDR2 SNTAGT. V lost 4 bases and J lost 0, with 6 bases in between. There are 13 residues in the CDR3. The CDR3 sequence: CASSAMVNTEAFF. CDR3 nucleotides: TGTGCCAGCAGTGCTATGGTGAACACTGAAGCTTTCTTT.

The rearrangement uses TRBV19 and TRBJ2-1, with a possible D match to TRBD1 (6 bases). The CDR3 has 15 amino acids. The ends were cut back, 6 bases at V and 2 bases at J, with 14 bases in the middle. The germline gives CDR1 LNHDA, CDR2 SQIVND (reference sequence). In DNA, the CDR3 is TGTGCCAGTAGCCTTACAGGGCGCGCCTACAATGAGCAGTTCTTC. Translated, it gives CASSLTGRAYNEQFF.

The V call is TRBV5-6, the J call TRBJ1-6; D is unclear. The length of the CDR3 is 12 residues. Germline assignment: CDR1 SGHDT and CDR2 YYEEEE. V was trimmed by 4 bases and J by 10 bases, leaving 9 bases between them. CDR3 sequence: CASSRRLSPLHF. The CDR3 nucleotides read TGTGCCAGCAGCCGGAGGTTGTCACCCCTCCACTTT.

DNA of the CDR3: TGTGCCAGTAGTATAGACCGAGCGGGCTCCTCGGTAGATACGCAGTATTTT. Its translation is CASSIDRAGSSVDTQYF. The J gene is TRBJ2-3, the V gene TRBV19; D is possibly TRBD2 (6 bases). The CDR3 length is 17 residues. The germline gives CDR1 LNHDA, CDR2 SQIVND (reference sequence). The ends were cut back, 0 bases at V and 5 bases at J, with 18 bases in the middle.

The CDR3: CASSLNARGTGELFF. DNA of the CDR3: TGTGCCAGCAGCTTAAATGCGCGAGGGACCGGGGAGCTGTTTTTT. The chain joins TRBV7-8 to TRBJ2-2, with a possible D match to TRBD2 (5 bases). Germline CDR1 and CDR2: SGHVS and FQNEAQ. Trimming stripped 2 bases from V and 5 bases from J, with 12 bases between. There are 15 residues in the CDR3.

The chain uses TRBV6-5 and TRBJ2-4; TRBD2 is a possible D gene (7 bases). CDR3 length equals 15 residues. The germline CDR1 and CDR2 sequences are MNHEY and SVGAGI. V was clipped by 4 bases and J by 3 bases, with 13 bases between them. The CDR3 spells CASSFGGGGKNIQYF. The CDR3 DNA reads TGTGCCAGCAGTTTCGGAGGGGGGGGCAAAAACATTCAGTACTTC.

This clone was picked up one time. This chain's CDR3 is CATSRAGGNQPQHF. The DNA of the CDR3 is TGTGCCACCAGCAGAGCGGGGGGCAATCAGCCCCAGCATTTT. The chain recombines TRBV15 with TRBJ1-5, with D possibly TRBD1 on 5 matching bases. V lost 1 base to trimming and J lost 2 bases, with 6 bases between them. Germline CDR1 reads LNHNV; CDR2 reads YYDKDF (reference sequence). The CDR3 contains 14 residues. The entire variable domain, with the rest obtained from reference TRBV15 and TRBJ1-5, is as follows: DAMVIQNPRYQVTQFGKPVTLSCSQTLNHNVMYWYQQKSSQAPKLLFHYYDKDFNNEADTPDNFQSRRPNTSFCFLDIRSPGLGDTAMYLCATSRAGGNQPQHFGDGTRLSIL.

The V and J genes are TRBV28 and TRBJ1-3, with D perhaps matching TRBD1 (6 bases). Trimming took 6 bases from V and 2 from J, leaving 17 bases between them. This CDR3 has 16 residues. Germline values: CDR1 MDHEN, CDR2 SYDVKM. The CDR3 spells CASSDISRGTGNTIYF. In DNA form, the CDR3 reads TGTGCCAGCAGCGATATCAGCAGGGGAACTGGAAACACCATATATTTT. The whole variable domain, remainder taken from reference TRBV28 and TRBJ1-3, is DVKVTQSSRYLVKRTGEKVFLECVQDMDHENMFWYRQDPGLGLRLIYFSYDVKMKEKGDIPEGYSVSREKKERFSLILESASTNQTSMYLCASSDISRGTGNTIYFGEGSWLTVV.

This rearrangement joins TRBV19 to TRBJ1-5, with unresolved D. Per germline, CDR1 LNHDA and CDR2 SQIVND (reference sequence). This CDR3 is 14 amino acids long. Trimming shortened V by 6 bases and J by 3 bases, and 12 bases separated the two germline ends. CDR3 coding DNA: TGTGCCAGTAGGTTTGAAACGGTCAATCAGCCCCAGCATTTT. This encodes CASRFETVNQPQHF.